This is a list of T cell receptor beta chains from one sample in a study of shared clonotypes between healthy human individuals. Clones were read by immunoSEQ multiplex PCR, and TCRdb kept only the in-frame ones, dropping some. The sample carries a few million clones, 90% to 95% recorded once. Sequencing input: naive CD4+ T cells sorted from blood. The receptors here all came from a young man in good health. CDR3s include the opening cysteine and the closing phenylalanine or tryptophan. D genes are given only for firm matches. Size is stated for part of the rows, as once, few or many counts, or as a class when the clone is expanded.

>TRBV6-1|TRBJ1-4|NA|NA
TGTGCCAGCAGTGAAAATAAGGGGCTTTCTGAAAAACTGTTTTTT
CASSENKGLSEKLFF
>TRBV7-2|TRBJ2-1|NA|once
TGTGCCAGCAGCTTAGCAGGAGGAGGGGGCAATGAGCAGTTCTTC
CASSLAGGGGNEQFF
>TRBV7-2|TRBJ2-3|NA|NA
TGTGCCAGCAGCCTCGGACTCGTCACAGATACGCAGTATTTT
CASSLGLVTDTQYF
>TRBV7-2|TRBJ1-2|TRBD1|NA
TGTGCCAGCAGCCAGACGACAGGGAACTATGGCTACACCTTC
CASSQTTGNYGYTF
>TRBV19|TRBJ1-5|NA|NA
TGTGCCAGTAGTCCGGACAGACTCAATCAGCCCCAGCATTTT
CASSPDRLNQPQHF
>TRBV7-6|TRBJ2-2|TRBD2|NA
TGTGCCAGCAGCTTACCAGGGACTAGCGGGAGAGCGAACACCGGGGAGCTGTTTTTT
CASSLPGTSGRANTGELFF
>TRBV25-1|TRBJ2-2|NA|NA
TGTGCCAGCTCCGGGACGCTCACCGGGGAGCTGTTTTTT
CASSGTLTGELFF
>TRBV18|TRBJ2-5|NA|NA
TGTGCCAGCTCACCAAATCGCCCGGAGACCCAGTACTTC
CASSPNRPETQYF
>TRBV5-4|TRBJ2-3|TRBD2|NA
TGTGCCAGCAGCTTAACTAGCGGGAGTGATACGCAGTATTTT
CASSLTSGSDTQYF
>TRBV14|TRBJ2-1|NA|NA
TGTGCCAGCAGCCAAGATAGGCACAATGAGCAGTTCTTC
CASSQDRHNEQFF
>TRBV4-3|TRBJ2-7|TRBD2|NA
TGCGCCAGCAGCCAAGGAGTGGAGCGGGGTGCTCTCGAGCAGTACTTC
CASSQGVERGALEQYF
>TRBV11-3|TRBJ2-1|TRBD1|NA
TGTGCCAGCAGCCTGGGGACAGGTTTCAATGAGCAGTTCTTC
CASSLGTGFNEQFF
>TRBV5-4|TRBJ1-4|NA|NA
TGTGCCAGCAGCGCGCGGGGGAAGGTTGGAGAAAAACTGTTTTTT
CASSARGKVGEKLFF
>TRBV15|TRBJ1-1|NA|few
TGTGCCACCAGCAGAGATCTAGTAGCGAGAACTGAAGCTTTCTTT
CATSRDLVARTEAFF
>TRBV28|TRBJ2-7|NA|NA
TGTGCCAGTTCACTGCGCTCCTACGAGCAGTACTTC
CASSLRSYEQYF
>TRBV29-1|TRBJ2-3|NA|NA
TGCAGCGTTCTCAGTGACACAGATACGCAGTATTTT
CSVLSDTDTQYF
>TRBV6-5|TRBJ1-5|NA|NA
TGTGCCAGCAGTTCGGCCGGGGGTAGCAATCAGCCCCAGCATTTT
CASSSAGGSNQPQHF
>TRBV7-9|TRBJ2-7|NA|once
TGTGCCAGCAGCTTAGAGACCCAGCAGTACTTC
CASSLETQQYF
>TRBV21-1|TRBJ1-4|NA|NA
TGTGCCAGCAGCAAAGCGACCTTAAGAGGAACTAATGAAAAACTGTTTTTT
CASSKATLRGTNEKLFF
>TRBV9|TRBJ2-5|TRBD1|NA
TGTGCCAGCAGCGTAGCGGTACAGGGGCAAGAGACCCAGTACTTC
CASSVAVQGQETQYF
>TRBV9|TRBJ2-7|TRBD1|NA
TGTGCCAGCAGCGTAGAAGGGACAGCTGCCGAGCAGTACTTC
CASSVEGTAAEQYF
>TRBV6-1|TRBJ1-4|TRBD1|once
TGTGCCAGCAGACCGACAGGGGGTACTGAAAAACTGTTTTTT
CASRPTGGTEKLFF
>TRBV4-1|TRBJ2-1|NA|NA
TGCGCCAGCAGCCCATGGGCGGGGAGCTCCTACAATGAGCAGTTCTTC
CASSPWAGSSYNEQFF
>TRBV11-2|TRBJ1-6|NA|NA
TGTGCCAGCAGCTTAGATCGGGGCTCACCCCTCCACTTT
CASSLDRGSPLHF
>TRBV6-5|TRBJ2-7|TRBD2|NA
TGTGCCAGCAGTTACCAGCGGGGCGCTCCCTACGAGCAGTACTTC
CASSYQRGAPYEQYF
>TRBV5-1|TRBJ2-5|NA|NA
TGCGCCAGCAGCTTGGGCACCTCACAAGAGACCCAGTACTTC
CASSLGTSQETQYF
>TRBV30|TRBJ2-3|TRBD1|NA
TGTGCCTGGAGCGTCACAGGGGGCCGGTGGTATTTT
CAWSVTGGRWYF
>TRBV5-1|TRBJ1-6|TRBD1|NA
TGCGCCAGCAGCTGGGACAGGGACAAGTATAATTCACCCCTCCACTTT
CASSWDRDKYNSPLHF
>TRBV30|TRBJ1-1|TRBD1|NA
TGTGCCTGGAGTGTACAAAGGACAGGGGGCTTCGGAACTGAAGCTTTCTTT
CAWSVQRTGGFGTEAFF
>TRBV10-3|TRBJ2-1|NA|NA
TGTGCCATCAGTCCAGCGGAGCAGATTTACAATGAGCAGTTCTTC
CAISPAEQIYNEQFF
>TRBV5-8|TRBJ1-5|NA|NA
TGTGCCAGCAGCTTGCTCAATCAGCCCCAGCATTTT
CASSLLNQPQHF
>TRBV6-5|TRBJ1-1|NA|few
TGTGCCAGCAGTTTCGGGGGAAACACTGAAGCTTTCTTT
CASSFGGNTEAFF
>TRBV7-2|TRBJ2-2|NA|NA
TGTGCCAGCAGCCCGCCTAGGGACACCGGGGAGCTGTTTTTT
CASSPPRDTGELFF
>TRBV4-1|TRBJ2-7|TRBD1|NA
TGCGCCAGCAGCCAAGTCCGTGGGACAGGGGTATCCTACGAGCAGTACTTC
CASSQVRGTGVSYEQYF
>TRBV28|TRBJ1-6|NA|few
TGTGCCAGCAGTGTCATCAATTCACCCCTCCACTTT
CASSVINSPLHF
>TRBV6-6|TRBJ2-5|NA|NA
TGTGCCAGCAGTGCCGACGGTCCGGGTGAGACCCAGTACTTC
CASSADGPGETQYF
>TRBV18|TRBJ2-1|TRBD2|NA
TGTGCCAGCTCACCGGACATAGCGGGGGGGCGGAATGAGCAGTTCTTC
CASSPDIAGGRNEQFF
>TRBV4-1|TRBJ2-1|NA|NA
TGCGCCAGCAGCGGGGGGCGCTCCTACAATGAGCAGTTCTTC
CASSGGRSYNEQFF
>TRBV6-6|TRBJ1-6|NA|NA
TGTGCCAGCAGGACCAACGATAATTCACCCCTCCACTTT
CASRTNDNSPLHF
>TRBV7-9|TRBJ2-7|NA|NA
TGTGCCAGCAGCACAAACGATCGGTACGAGCAGTACTTC
CASSTNDRYEQYF
>TRBV7-2|TRBJ2-5|NA|once
TGTGCCAGCAGCCGAGGACCACAAGAGACCCAGTACTTC
CASSRGPQETQYF
>TRBV4-1|TRBJ1-5|NA|NA
TGCGCCAGCAGCCAGCAGTTCAATCAGCCCCAGCATTTT
CASSQQFNQPQHF
>TRBV18|TRBJ2-7|TRBD2|NA
TGTGCCAGCTCCGGACCCGGAGCGGGAGACTACGAGCAGTACTTC
CASSGPGAGDYEQYF
>TRBV5-4|TRBJ2-5|NA|NA
TGTGCCAGCAGCTTGGGCAGCCACCAAGAGACCCAGTACTTC
CASSLGSHQETQYF